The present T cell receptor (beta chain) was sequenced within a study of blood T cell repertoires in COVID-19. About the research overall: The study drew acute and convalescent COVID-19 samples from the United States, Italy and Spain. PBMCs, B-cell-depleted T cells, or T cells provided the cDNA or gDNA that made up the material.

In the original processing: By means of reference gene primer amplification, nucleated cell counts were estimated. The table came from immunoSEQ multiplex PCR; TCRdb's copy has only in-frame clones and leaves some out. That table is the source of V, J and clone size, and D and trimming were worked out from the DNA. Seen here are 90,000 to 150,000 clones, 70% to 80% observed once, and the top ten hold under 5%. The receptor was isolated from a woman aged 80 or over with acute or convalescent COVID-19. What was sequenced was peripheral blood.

The CDR3 nucleotides read TGTGCCAGCAGCCGGACTAGCGGCACAGATACGCAGTATTTT. Its translation: CASSRTSGTDTQYF. This rearrangement joins TRBV7-2 to TRBJ2-3, with TRBD2 matching over 9 bases. Germline values: CDR1 SGHTA, CDR2 FQGNSA. The length of the CDR3 is 14 residues. With V trimmed by 5 bases and J by 1 base, 1 base remained unmatched.